This TCR beta chain is drawn from a study of radiation and T cells in renal cell carcinoma. This CDR3 region has 15 residues. Per the germline V gene, CDR1 is SGHTA and CDR2 is FQGNSA. V lost 1 base and J 5 bases, leaving 12 bases between the germline ends. Some clones are missing from TCRdb's copy, which holds only in-frame ones; the method was immunoSEQ multiplex PCR. This table holds 150,000 or so clones, about 87% found once. Study observations and caveats: No pretreatment tumor biopsies were available for baseline clonotypes. Top tumor clonotypes rose in blood 2 weeks post-radiation, then contracted.

This clone was seen once. Its antigen is undetermined. Time point described: baseline pretreatment blood. Treatment of the sample: 15 Gy SBRT to primary tumor, nephrectomy 4 weeks later. Clear cell pathology was present in this patient's renal cell carcinoma. The sequence was collected from a woman in her 70s with renal cell carcinoma. The chain has TRBV7-2 and TRBJ2-1; D is ambiguous. Specimen: blood, collected from a patient whose treatment included radiotherapy and nephrectomy. CDR3 nucleotide sequence: TGTGCCAGCAGCTTAGGCTGGCGCGCTAACAATGAGCAGTTCTTC. This sequence encodes CASSLGWRANNEQFF.